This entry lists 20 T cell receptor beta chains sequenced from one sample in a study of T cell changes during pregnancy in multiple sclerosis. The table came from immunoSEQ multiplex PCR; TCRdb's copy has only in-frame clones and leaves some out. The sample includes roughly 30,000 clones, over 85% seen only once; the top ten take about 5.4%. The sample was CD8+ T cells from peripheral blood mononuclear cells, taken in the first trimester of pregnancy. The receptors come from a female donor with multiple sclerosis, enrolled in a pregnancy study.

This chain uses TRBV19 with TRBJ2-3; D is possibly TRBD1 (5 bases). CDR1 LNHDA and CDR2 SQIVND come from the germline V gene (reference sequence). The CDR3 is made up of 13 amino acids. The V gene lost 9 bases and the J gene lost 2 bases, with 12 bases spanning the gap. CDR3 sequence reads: CASLSGITDTQYF. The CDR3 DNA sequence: TGTGCCAGCCTCTCAGGGATCACAGATACGCAGTATTTT.

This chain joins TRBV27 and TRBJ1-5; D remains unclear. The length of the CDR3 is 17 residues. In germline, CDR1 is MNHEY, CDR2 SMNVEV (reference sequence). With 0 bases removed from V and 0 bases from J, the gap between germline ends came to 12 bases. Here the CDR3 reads CASSLSAGEYSNQPQHF. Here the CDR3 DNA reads TGTGCCAGCAGTTTATCCGCCGGGGAATATAGCAATCAGCCCCAGCATTTT.

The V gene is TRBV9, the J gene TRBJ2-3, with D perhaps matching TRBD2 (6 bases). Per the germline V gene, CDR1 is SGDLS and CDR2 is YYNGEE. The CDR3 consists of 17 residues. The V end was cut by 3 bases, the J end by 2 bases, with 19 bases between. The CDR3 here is CASSASTRGWVTDTQYF. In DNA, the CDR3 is TGTGCCAGCAGCGCCTCGACTAGAGGGTGGGTCACAGATACGCAGTATTTT.

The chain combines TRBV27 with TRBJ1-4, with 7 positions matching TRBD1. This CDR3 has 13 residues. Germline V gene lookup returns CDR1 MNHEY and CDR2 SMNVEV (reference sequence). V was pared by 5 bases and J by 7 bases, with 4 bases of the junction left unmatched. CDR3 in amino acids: CASSRSGGEKLFF. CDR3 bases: TGTGCCAGCAGTAGGTCAGGGGGTGAAAAACTGTTTTTT.

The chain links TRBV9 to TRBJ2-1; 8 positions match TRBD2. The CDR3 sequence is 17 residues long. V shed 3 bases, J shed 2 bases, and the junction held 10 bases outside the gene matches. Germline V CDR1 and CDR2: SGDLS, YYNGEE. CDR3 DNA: TGTGCCAGCAGCGCGGCAACGAGCGGGAGTCCCTACAATGAGCAGTTCTTC. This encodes CASSAATSGSPYNEQFF. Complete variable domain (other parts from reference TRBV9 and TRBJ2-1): DSGVTQTPKHLITATGQRVTLRCSPRSGDLSVYWYQQSLDQGLQFLIQYYNGEERAKGNILERFSAQQFPDLHSELNLSSLELGDSALYFCASSAATSGSPYNEQFFGPGTRLTVL.

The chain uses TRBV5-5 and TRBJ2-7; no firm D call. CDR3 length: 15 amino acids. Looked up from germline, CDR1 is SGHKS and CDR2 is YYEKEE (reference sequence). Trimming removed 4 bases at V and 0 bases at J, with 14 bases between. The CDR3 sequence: CASSPSLVSSYEQYF. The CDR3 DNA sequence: TGTGCCAGCAGCCCTAGTCTGGTTTCCTCCTACGAGCAGTACTTC.

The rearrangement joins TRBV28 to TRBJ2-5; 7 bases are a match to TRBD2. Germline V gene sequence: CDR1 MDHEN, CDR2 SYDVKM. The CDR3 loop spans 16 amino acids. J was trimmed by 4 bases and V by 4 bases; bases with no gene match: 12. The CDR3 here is CASSSLLGLGAETQYF. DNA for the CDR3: TGTGCCAGCAGTTCCCTCCTTGGACTAGGAGCAGAGACCCAGTACTTC.

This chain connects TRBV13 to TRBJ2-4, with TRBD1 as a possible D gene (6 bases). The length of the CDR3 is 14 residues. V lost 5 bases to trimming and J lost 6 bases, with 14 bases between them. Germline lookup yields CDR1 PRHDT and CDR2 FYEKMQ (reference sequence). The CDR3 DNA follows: TGTGCCAGCAGCGAGGGGGACGGAAGAAACATTCAGTACTTC. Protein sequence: CASSEGDGRNIQYF.

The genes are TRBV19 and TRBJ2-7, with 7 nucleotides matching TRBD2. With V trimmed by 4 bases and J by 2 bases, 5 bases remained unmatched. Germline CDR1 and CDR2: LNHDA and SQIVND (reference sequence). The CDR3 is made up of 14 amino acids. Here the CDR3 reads CASSNLAETYEQYF. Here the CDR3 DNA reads TGTGCCAGTAGTAACCTAGCGGAGACCTACGAGCAGTACTTC.

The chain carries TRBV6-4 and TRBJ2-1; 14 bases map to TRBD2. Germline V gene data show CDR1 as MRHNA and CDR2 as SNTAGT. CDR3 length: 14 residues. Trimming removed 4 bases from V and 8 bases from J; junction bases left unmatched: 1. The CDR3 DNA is TGTGCCAGCAGTGGGGGACTAGCGGGAGATGAGCAGTTCTTC. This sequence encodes CASSGGLAGDEQFF.

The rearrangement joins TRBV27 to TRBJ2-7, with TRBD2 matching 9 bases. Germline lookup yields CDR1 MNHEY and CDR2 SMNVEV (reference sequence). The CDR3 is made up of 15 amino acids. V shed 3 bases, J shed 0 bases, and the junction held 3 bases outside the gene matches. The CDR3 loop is CASSFFSGSSYEQYF. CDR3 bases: TGTGCCAGCAGTTTTTTTAGCGGGAGCTCCTACGAGCAGTACTTC.

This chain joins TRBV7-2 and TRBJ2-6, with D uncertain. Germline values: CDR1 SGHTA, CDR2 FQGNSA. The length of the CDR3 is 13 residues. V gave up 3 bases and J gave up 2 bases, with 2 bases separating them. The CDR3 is CASSFTGANVLTF. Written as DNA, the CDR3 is TGTGCCAGCAGCTTTACTGGGGCCAACGTCCTGACTTTC.

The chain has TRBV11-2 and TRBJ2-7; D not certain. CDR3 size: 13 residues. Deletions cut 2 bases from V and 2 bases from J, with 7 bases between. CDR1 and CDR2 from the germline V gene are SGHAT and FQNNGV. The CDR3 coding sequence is TGTGCCAGCAGCTTAAACCCTACCTACGAGCAGTACTTC. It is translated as CASSLNPTYEQYF.

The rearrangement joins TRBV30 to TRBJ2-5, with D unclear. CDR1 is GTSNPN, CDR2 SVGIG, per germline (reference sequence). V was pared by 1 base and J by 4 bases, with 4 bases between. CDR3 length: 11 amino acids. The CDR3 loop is CAWSGGETQYF. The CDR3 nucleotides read TGTGCCTGGAGTGGAGGAGAGACCCAGTACTTC.

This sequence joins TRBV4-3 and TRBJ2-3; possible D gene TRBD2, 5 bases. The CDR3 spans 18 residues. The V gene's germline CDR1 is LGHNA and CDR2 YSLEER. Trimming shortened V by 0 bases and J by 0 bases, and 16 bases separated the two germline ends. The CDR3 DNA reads TGCGCCAGCAGCCAAGAACCCTGGGAGAATCCTAGCACAGATACGCAGTATTTT. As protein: CASSQEPWENPSTDTQYF.

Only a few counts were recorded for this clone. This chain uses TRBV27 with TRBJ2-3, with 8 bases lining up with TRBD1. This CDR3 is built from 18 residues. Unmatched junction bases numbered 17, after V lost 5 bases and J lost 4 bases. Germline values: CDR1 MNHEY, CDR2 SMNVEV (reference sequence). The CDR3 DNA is TGTGCCAGCAGTCCAAACTTCTACAGGGGGTATGTGGCAGATACGCAGTATTTT. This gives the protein CASSPNFYRGYVADTQYF.

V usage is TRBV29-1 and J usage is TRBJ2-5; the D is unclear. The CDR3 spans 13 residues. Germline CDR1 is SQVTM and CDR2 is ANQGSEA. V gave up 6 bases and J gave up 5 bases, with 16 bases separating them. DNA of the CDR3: TGCAGCGTAGATGACACCAATGGTGAGACCCAGTACTTC. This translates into CSVDDTNGETQYF.

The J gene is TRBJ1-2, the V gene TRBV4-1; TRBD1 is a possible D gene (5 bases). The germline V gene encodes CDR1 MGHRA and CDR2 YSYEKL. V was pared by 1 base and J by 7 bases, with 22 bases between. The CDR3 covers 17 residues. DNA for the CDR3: TGCGCCAGCAGCCAAGCGCCCCAGGGCTTACCAACTGGTGGCTACACCTTC. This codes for CASSQAPQGLPTGGYTF.

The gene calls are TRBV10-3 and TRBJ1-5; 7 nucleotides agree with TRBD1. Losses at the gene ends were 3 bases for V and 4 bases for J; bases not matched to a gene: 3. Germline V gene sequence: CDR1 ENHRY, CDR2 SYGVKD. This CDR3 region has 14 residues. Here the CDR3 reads CAISEGTENQPQHF. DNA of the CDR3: TGTGCCATCAGTGAAGGGACAGAAAATCAGCCCCAGCATTTT.

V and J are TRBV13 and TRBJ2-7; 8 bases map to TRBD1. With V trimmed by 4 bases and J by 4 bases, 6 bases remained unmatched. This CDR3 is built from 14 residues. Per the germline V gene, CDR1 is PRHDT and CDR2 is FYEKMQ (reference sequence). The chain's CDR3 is CASSSTGVGYEQYF. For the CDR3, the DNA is TGTGCCAGCAGCTCGACAGGGGTTGGTTACGAGCAGTACTTC.